Here is one T cell receptor beta chain with its context. The sample comes from a study of T cells in Graves' hyperthyroidism and ophthalmopathy. Amplification of TCR beta CDR3 regions was performed using RNA transcripts as template. A set of HTBI primers served as the primers for a first-round RT-PCR of the TCR CDR3. TCRdb itself ran the multiplex PCR reads through MiXCR, one entry per CDR3 protein. The profile covers about 590,000 distinct CDR3 sequences, with around 14% appearing a single time and around 7.5% taken by the ten largest. Germline V gene sequence: CDR1 MNHNS, CDR2 SASEGT. Trimming shortened V by 5 bases and J by 2 bases, and 12 bases separated the two germline ends. This CDR3 has 14 amino acids.

The rearrangement links TRBV6-1 to TRBJ2-5; D is ambiguous. This TCR came from a woman younger than 45 with Graves' hyperthyroidism. The source material was blood. In DNA, the CDR3 is TGTGCCAGCAGTCTGGGTGATCCTCAAGAGACCCAGTACTTC. Translated: CASSLGDPQETQYF.